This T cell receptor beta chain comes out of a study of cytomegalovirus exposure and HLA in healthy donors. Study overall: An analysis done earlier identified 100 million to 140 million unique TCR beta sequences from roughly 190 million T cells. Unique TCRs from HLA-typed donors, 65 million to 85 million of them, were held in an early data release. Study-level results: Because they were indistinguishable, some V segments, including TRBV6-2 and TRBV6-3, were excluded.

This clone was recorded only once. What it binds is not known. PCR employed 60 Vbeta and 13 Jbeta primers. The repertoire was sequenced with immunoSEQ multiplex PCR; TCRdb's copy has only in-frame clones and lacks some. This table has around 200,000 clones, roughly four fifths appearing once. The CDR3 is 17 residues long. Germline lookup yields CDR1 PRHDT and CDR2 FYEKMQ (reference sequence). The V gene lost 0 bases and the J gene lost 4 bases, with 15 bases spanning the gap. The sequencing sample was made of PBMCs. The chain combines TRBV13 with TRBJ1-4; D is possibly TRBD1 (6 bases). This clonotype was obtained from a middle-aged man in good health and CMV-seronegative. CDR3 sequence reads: CASSLGGVAGDNEKLFF. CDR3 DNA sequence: TGTGCCAGCAGCTTAGGCGGGGTGGCAGGGGATAATGAAAAACTGTTTTTT.